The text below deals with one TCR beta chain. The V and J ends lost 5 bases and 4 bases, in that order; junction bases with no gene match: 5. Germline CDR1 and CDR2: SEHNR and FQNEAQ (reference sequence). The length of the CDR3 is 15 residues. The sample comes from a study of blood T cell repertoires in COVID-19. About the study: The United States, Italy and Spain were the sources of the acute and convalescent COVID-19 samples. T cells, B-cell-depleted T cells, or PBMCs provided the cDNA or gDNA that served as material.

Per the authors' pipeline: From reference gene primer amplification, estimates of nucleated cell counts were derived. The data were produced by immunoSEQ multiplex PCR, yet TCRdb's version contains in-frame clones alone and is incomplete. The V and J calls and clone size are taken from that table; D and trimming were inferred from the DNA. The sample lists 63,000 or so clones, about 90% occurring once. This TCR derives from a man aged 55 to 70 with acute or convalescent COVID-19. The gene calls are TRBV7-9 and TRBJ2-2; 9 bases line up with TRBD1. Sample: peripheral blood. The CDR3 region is CASSGLQGATGELFF. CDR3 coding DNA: TGTGCCAGCAGCGGTTTACAGGGGGCCACCGGGGAGCTGTTTTTT.